This T cell receptor beta chain was recovered during a study of Graves' ophthalmopathy and Graves' hyperthyroidism. The evidence that diagnosis relied on was clinical symptoms, serum thyroxine, TRAb, thyroid ultrasound and orbital computed tomography. This CDR3 has 12 residues. Per germline, CDR1 SEHNR and CDR2 FQNEAQ (reference sequence). With 2 bases removed from V and 7 bases from J, the gap between germline ends came to 8 bases. The authors amplified TCR beta CDR3 regions, and they did so from RNA transcripts for repertoire sequencing. The authors performed first-round RT-PCR with HTBI primers and then a second-round multiplex PCR. In TCRdb, the multiplex PCR reads were re-called with MiXCR into one record per CDR3 protein. The sample contains about 600,000 distinct CDR3 sequences, about two fifths of which appear only once. There are a few counts of this clonotype.

The gene calls are TRBV7-9 and TRBJ2-5; the D is unclear. This receptor was identified in an adult man with Graves' hyperthyroidism. Sequencing used peripheral blood or thyroid tissue (not recorded which). CDR3 sequence: CASSLSRRTQYF. In DNA, the CDR3 is TGTGCCAGCAGCTTAAGCCGAAGGACCCAGTACTTC.